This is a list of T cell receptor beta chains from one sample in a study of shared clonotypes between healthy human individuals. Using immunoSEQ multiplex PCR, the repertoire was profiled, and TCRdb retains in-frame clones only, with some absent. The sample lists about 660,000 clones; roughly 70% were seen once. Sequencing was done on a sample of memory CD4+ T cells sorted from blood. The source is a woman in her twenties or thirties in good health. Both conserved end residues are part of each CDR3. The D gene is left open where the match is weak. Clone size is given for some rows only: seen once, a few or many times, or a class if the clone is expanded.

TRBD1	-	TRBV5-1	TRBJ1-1	TGCGCCAGCAGCGGACAGGGGGCCGCGAAAGGGGAAGCTTTCTTT	CASSGQGAAKGEAFF
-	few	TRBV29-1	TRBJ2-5	TGCAGCGTTGGAGGCGGCCAAGAGACCCAGTACTTC	CSVGGGQETQYF
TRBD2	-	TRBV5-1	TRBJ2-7	TGCGCCAGCAGCCGGGGACTAGCGGGAGTGGGGGAGCAGTACTTC	CASSRGLAGVGEQYF
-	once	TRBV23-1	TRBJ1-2	TGCGCCAGCAGTCACCCTCGGGGGGCCAATTATGGCTACACCTTC	CASSHPRGANYGYTF
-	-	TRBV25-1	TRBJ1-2	TGTGCCAGCACTGCGGGGCAGGGCCTCTATGGCTACACCTTC	CASTAGQGLYGYTF
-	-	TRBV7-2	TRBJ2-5	TGTGCCAGCAGCCCCGGGGGACAAGAGACCCAGTACTTC	CASSPGGQETQYF
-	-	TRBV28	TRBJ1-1	TGTGCCAGCAGCCGCACTCCGAGCACTGAAGCTTTCTTT	CASSRTPSTEAFF
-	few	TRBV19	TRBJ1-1	TGTGCCAGTAGTAGTAGGGGCACCTACACTGAAGCTTTCTTT	CASSSRGTYTEAFF
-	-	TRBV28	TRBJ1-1	TGTGCCAGCAGACCGGACGCGGGCACTGAAGCTTTCTTT	CASRPDAGTEAFF
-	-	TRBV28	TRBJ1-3	TGTGCCAGCAGTTTATTCTCCTCTGGAAACACCATATATTTT	CASSLFSSGNTIYF
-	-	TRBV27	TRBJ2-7	TGTGCCAGCAGTTTATTAGGTGGGTCCTACGAGCAGTACTTC	CASSLLGGSYEQYF
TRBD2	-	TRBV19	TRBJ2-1	TGTGCCAGTAGCCGACTAGCGGAGGGGTACAATGAGCAGTTCTTC	CASSRLAEGYNEQFF
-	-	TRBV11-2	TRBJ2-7	TGTGCCAGCAGCTTAGTGGGTGGCTACGGATACGAGCAGTACTTC	CASSLVGGYGYEQYF
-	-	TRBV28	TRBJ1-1	TGTGCCAGCAAAGGCCTAAGGTACACTGAAGCTTTCTTT	CASKGLRYTEAFF
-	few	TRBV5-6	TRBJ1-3	TGTGCCAGCAGCTTGGGATTCGGTGGGGGAAACACCATATATTTT	CASSLGFGGGNTIYF